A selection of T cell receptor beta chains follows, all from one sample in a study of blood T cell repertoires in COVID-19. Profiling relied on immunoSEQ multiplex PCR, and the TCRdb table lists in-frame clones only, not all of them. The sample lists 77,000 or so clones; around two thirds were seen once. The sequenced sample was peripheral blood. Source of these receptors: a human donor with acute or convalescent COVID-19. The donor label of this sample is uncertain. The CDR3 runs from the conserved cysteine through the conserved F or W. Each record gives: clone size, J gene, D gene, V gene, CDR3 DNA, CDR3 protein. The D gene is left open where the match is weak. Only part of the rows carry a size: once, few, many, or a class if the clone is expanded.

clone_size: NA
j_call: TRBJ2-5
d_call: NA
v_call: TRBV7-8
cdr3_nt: TGTGCCAGCAGCTTAGGGGGGCGCCAAGAGACCCAGTACTTC
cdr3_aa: CASSLGGRQETQYF

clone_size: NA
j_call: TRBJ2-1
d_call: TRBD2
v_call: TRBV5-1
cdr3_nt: TGCGCCAGCAGCTTGGCGCCTAGCGGATACAATGAGCAGTTCTTC
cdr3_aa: CASSLAPSGYNEQFF

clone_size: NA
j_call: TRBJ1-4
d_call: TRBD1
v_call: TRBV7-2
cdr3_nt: TGTGCCAGCAGCTTAGCGGTGGGACAGGGCCCGTTTGGAGAAAAACTGTTTTTT
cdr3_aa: CASSLAVGQGPFGEKLFF

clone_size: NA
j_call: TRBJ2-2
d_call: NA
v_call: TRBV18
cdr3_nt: TGTGCCAGCTCATCTGACTTGGCCGGGGAGCTGTTTTTT
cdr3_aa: CASSSDLAGELFF

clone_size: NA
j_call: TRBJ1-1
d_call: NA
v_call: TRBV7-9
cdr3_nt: TGTGCCAGCAGCTTTGAGGACTCGAACACTGAAGCTTTCTTT
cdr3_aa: CASSFEDSNTEAFF

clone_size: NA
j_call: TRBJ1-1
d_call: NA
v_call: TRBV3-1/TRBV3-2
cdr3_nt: TGTGCCAGCAGCCCCACCGGGGGGAGGAACACTGAAGCTTTCTTT
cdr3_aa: CASSPTGGRNTEAFF

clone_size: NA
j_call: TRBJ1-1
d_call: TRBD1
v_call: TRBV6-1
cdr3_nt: TGTGCCAGCAGTGAACCGGGACAGGTTTCGAAGGAAGCTTTCTTT
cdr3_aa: CASSEPGQVSKEAFF

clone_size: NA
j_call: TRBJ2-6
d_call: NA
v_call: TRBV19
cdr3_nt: TGTGCCAGTAGTACCGACCCGGGGTCCCGTTCCGGGGCCAACGTCCTGACTTTC
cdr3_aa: CASSTDPGSRSGANVLTF

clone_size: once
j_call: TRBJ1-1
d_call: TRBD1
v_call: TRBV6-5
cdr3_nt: TGTGCCAGCAGCTTACAGGGGCTACCGAACACTGAAGCTTTCTTT
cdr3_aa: CASSLQGLPNTEAFF

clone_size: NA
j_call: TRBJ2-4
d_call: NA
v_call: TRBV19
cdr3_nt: TGTGCCAGTATGGACTCAATAGCCAAAAACATTCAGTACTTC
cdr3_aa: CASMDSIAKNIQYF

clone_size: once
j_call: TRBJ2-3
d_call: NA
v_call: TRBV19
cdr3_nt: TGTGCCAGTAGTACCGACAGGAGGGATACGCAGTATTTT
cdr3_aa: CASSTDRRDTQYF

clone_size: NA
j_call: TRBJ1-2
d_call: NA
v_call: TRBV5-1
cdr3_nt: TGCGCCAGCAGCCCGGAGGGGTCAAGCTATGGCTACACCTTC
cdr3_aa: CASSPEGSSYGYTF

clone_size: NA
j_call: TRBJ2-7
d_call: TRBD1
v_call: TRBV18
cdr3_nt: TGTGCCAGCTCACCTCCTAGGACAGGGTGGGACGAGCAGTACTTC
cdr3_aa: CASSPPRTGWDEQYF

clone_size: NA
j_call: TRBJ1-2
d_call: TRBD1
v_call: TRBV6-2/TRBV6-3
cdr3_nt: TGTGCCAGCAGTCTACGACAGGGGTTACGCGGCTACACCTTC
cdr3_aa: CASSLRQGLRGYTF

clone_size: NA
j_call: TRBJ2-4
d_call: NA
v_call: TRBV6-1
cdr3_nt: TGTGCCAGCAGTGAAAAGGGTACGAGGGACATTCAGTACTTC
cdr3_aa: CASSEKGTRDIQYF

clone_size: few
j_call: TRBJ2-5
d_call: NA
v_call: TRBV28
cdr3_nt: TGTGCCAGCGGGGGACTGGACCAAGAGACCCAGTACTTC
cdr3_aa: CASGGLDQETQYF

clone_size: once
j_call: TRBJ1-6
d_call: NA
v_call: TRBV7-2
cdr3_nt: TGTGCCAGCAGCGGGGGGGCGCTTAATTCACCCCTCCACTTT
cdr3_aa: CASSGGALNSPLHF

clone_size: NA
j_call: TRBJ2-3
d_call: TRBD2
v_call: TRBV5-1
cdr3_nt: TGCGCCAGCAGCACAGGACTAGCGGGGAACACAGATACGCAGTATTTT
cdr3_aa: CASSTGLAGNTDTQYF

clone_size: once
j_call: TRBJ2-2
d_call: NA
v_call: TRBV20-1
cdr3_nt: TGCAGTGCCCGGGGGACCGGGGAGCTGTTTTTT
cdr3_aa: CSARGTGELFF

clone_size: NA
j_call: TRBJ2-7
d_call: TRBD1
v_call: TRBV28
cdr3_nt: TGTGCCAGCAGTGTGCCCGGGACAGGGCTCTACGAGCAGTACTTC
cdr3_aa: CASSVPGTGLYEQYF

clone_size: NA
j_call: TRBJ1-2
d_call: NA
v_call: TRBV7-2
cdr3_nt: TGTGCCAGCAGCCCCGGACAGCGGAATGGCTACACCTTC
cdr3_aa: CASSPGQRNGYTF

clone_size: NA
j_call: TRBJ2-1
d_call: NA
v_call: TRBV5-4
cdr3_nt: TGTGCCAGCAGCTTGGAATTGGAAGGGGATGAGCAGTTCTTC
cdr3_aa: CASSLELEGDEQFF

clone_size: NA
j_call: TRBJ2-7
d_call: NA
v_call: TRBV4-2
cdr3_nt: TGTGCCAGCAGCCAAGATGAAACTAGCAGCTACGAGCAGTACTTC
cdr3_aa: CASSQDETSSYEQYF

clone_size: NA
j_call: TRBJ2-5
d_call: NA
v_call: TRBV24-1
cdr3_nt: TGTGCCACCCAGGGGCAGGGAATGCGAGAGACCCAGTACTTC
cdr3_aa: CATQGQGMRETQYF

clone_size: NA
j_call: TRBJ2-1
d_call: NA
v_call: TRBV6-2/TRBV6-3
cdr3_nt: TGTGCCAGCAGTTGGTACAGCTTATACAATGAGCAGTTCTTC
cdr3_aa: CASSWYSLYNEQFF

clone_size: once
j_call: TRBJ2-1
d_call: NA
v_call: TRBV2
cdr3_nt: TGTGCCAGCAGTGGAGGGAGCTCCTACAATGAGCAGTTCTTC
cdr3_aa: CASSGGSSYNEQFF

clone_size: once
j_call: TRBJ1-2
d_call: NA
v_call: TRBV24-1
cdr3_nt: TGTGCCACCAGTGACCCAGCTAACTATGGCTACACCTTC
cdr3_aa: CATSDPANYGYTF

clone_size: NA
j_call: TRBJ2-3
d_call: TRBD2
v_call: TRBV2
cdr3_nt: TGTGCCAGCGCCCTAGCGGGCACAGATACGCAGTATTTT
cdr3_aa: CASALAGTDTQYF

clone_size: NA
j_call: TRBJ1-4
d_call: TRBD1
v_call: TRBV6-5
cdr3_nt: TGTGCCAGCAGCAGACAGGGGGCAAACCGACTGTTTTTT
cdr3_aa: CASSRQGANRLFF